Here is one TCR beta chain with its context. Its specificity is unknown. This record comes from a study of OX40 agonist ivuxolimab in advanced cancers. Findings of the study overall: Within 6 weeks, CD4+ and CD8+ blood T cells expanded clonally at 0.1 to 3.0 mg/kg.

CDR3 size: 13 residues. Trimming cost V 6 bases and J 1 base, with 10 bases left between them. Germline CDR1 MNHNS, CDR2 SASEGT. Assay: immunoSEQ multiplex PCR; the TCRdb copy retains only in-frame clones and omits some. The table shows about 100,000 clones, with around 93% occurring only once. The rearrangement uses TRBV6-1 and TRBJ2-7; the D gene could be TRBD1 or TRBD2 (5 bases each). The material was CD4+ or CD8+ T cells sorted from blood, obtained in a trial of the OX40 agonist ivuxolimab. This TCR came from an adult with an advanced solid tumor such as melanoma, head and neck, liver or kidney cancer. The CDR3 reads CASSDRLSYEQYF. CDR3 coding DNA: TGTGCCAGCAGCGACAGACTATCCTACGAGCAGTACTTC.